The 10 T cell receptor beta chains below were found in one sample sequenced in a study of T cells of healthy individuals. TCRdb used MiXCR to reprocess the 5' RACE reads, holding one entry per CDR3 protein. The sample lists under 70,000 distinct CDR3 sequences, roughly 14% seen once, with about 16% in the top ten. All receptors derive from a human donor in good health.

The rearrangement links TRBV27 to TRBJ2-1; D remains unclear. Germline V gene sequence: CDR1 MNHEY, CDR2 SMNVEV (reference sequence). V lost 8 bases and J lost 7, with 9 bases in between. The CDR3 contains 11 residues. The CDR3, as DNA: TGTGCCAGCGCTGTAGGGAATGAGCAGTTCTTC. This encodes CASAVGNEQFF.

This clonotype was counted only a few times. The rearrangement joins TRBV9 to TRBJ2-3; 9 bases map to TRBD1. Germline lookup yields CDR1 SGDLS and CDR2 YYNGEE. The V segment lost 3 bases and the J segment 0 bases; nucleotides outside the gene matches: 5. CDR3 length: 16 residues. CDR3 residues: CASSDYRGRSTDTQYF. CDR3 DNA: TGTGCCAGCAGCGATTACAGGGGGCGTAGCACAGATACGCAGTATTTT. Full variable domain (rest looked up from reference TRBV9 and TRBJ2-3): DSGVTQTPKHLITATGQRVTLRCSPRSGDLSVYWYQQSLDQGLQFLIQYYNGEERAKGNILERFSAQQFPDLHSELNLSSLELGDSALYFCASSDYRGRSTDTQYFGPGTRLTVL.

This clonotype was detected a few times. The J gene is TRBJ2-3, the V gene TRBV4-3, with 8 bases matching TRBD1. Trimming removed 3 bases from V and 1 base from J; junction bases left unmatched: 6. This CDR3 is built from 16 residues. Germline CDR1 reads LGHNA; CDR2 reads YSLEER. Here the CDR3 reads CASSQGPGQGTDTQYF. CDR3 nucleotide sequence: TGCGCCAGCAGCCAGGGTCCGGGACAGGGCACAGATACGCAGTATTTT.

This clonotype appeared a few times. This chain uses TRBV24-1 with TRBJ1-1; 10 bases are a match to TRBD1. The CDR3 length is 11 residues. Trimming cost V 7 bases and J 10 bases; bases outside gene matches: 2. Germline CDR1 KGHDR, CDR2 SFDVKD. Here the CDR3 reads CATRGQGRAFF. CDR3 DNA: TGTGCCACCAGGGGACAGGGGCGAGCTTTCTTT.

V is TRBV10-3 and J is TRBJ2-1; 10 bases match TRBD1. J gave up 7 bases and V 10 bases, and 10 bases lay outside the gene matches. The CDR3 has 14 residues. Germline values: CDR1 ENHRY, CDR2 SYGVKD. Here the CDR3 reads CATYQGTGENEQFF. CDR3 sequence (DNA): TGTGCCACCTACCAGGGGACAGGGGAGAATGAGCAGTTCTTC.

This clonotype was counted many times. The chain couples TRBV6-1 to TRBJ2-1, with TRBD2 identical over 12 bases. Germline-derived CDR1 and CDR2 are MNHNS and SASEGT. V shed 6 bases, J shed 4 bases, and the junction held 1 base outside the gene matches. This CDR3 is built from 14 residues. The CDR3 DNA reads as TGTGCCAGCAGCGGACTAGCGGGATACAATGAGCAGTTCTTC. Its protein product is CASSGLAGYNEQFF.

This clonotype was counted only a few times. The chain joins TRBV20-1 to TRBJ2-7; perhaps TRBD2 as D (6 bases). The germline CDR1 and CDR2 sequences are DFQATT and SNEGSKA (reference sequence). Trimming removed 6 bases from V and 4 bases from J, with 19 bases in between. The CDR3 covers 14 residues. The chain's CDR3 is CSAQPARGDYEQYF. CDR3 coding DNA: TGCAGTGCCCAGCCTGCGCGGGGTGATTACGAGCAGTACTTC.

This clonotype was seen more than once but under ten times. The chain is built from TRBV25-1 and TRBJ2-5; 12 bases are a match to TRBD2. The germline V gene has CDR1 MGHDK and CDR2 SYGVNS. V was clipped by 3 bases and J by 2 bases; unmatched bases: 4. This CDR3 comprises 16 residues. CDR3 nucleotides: TGTGCCAGCAGTGACCCGCTAGCGGGAGGGCAAGAGACCCAGTACTTC. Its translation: CASSDPLAGGQETQYF.

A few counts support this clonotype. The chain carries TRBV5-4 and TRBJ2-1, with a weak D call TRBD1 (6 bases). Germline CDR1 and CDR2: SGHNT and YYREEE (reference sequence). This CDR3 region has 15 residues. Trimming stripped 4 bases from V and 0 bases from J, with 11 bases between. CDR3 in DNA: TGTGCCAGCAGCGCCCAGGGGAGCTCCTACAATGAGCAGTTCTTC. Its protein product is CASSAQGSSYNEQFF.

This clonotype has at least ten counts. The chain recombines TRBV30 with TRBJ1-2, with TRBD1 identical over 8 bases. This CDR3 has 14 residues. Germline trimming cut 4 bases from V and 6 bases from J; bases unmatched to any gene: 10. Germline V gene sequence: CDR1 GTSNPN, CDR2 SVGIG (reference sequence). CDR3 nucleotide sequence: TGTGCCTGGATACTTCAGGGGGCGCCGGATGGCTACACCTTC. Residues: CAWILQGAPDGYTF.